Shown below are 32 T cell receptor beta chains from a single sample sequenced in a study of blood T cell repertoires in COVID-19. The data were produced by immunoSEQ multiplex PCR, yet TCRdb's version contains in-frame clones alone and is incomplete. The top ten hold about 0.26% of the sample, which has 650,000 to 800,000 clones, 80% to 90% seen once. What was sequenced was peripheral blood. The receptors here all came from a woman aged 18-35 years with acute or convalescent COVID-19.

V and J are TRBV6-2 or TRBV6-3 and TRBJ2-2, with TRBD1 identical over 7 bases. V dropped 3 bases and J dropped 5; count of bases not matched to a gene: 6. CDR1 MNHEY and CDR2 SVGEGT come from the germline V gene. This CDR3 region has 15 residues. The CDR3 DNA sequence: TGTGCCAGCAGTTATCCCGAGACAGGGACCGGGGAGCTGTTTTTT. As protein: CASSYPETGTGELFF.

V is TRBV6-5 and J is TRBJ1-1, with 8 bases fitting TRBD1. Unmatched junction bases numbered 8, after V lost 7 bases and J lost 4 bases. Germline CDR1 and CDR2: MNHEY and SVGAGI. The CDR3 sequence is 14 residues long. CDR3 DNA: TGTGCCAGCACGGTCACAGGGGGAAGCACTGAAGCTTTCTTT. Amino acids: CASTVTGGSTEAFF.

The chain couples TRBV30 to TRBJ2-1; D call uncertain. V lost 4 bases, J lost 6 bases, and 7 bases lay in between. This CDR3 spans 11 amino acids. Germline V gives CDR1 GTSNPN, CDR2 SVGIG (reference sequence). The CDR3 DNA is TGTGCCTGGAATCAGGCCAATGAGCAGTTCTTC. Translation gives CAWNQANEQFF.

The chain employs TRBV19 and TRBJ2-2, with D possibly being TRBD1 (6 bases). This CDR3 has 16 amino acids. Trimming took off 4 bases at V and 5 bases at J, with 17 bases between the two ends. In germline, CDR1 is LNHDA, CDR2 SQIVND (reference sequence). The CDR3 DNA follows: TGTGCCAGTAGTACGCGCACAGGGCGACGAACCGGGGAGCTGTTTTTT. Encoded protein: CASSTRTGRRTGELFF.

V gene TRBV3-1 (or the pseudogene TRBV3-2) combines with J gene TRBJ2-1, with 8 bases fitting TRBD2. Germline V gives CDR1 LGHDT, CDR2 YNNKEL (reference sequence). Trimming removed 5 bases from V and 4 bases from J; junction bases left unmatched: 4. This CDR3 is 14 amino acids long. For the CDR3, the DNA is TGTGCCAGCAGCACACTAGCGGTATACAATGAGCAGTTCTTC. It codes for CASSTLAVYNEQFF.

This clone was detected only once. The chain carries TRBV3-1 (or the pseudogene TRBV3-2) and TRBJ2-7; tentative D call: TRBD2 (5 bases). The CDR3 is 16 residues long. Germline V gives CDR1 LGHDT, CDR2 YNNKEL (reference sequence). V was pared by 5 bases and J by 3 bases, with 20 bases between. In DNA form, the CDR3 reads TGTGCCAGCAGCAGAACTAAAACCCGAGGAGGCTACGAGCAGTACTTC. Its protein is CASSRTKTRGGYEQYF.

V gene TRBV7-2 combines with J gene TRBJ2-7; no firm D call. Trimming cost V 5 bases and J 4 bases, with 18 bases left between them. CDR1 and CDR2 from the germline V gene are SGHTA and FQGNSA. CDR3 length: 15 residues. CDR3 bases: TGTGCCAGCAGCCCAGGTTCCCGCCGCGAATACGAGCAGTACTTC. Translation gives CASSPGSRREYEQYF.

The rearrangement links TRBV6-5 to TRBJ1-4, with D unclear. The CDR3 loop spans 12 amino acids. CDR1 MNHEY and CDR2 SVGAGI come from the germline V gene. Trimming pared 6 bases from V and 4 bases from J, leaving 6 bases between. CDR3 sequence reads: CASRRINEKLFF. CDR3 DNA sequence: TGTGCCAGCAGGCGGATTAATGAAAAACTGTTTTTT.

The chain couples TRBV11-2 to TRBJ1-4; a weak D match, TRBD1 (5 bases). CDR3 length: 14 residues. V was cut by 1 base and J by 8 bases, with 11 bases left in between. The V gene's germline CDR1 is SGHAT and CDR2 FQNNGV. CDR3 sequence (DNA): TGTGCCAGCAGCTTAGGCAGGGTAACGGAAAAACTGTTTTTT. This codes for CASSLGRVTEKLFF.

The CDR3 region has the DNA TGTGCCAGCTCACTCCGGCGAGGAGACAATCAGCCCCAGCATTTT. Protein: CASSLRRGDNQPQHF. The rearrangement uses TRBV18 and TRBJ1-5; D not certain. V lost 4 bases to trimming and J lost 3 bases, with 13 bases between them. The CDR3 contains 15 residues. CDR1 and CDR2 (germline): KGHSH, LQKENI. The variable domain in full, completed from reference TRBV18 and TRBJ1-5, reads NAGVMQNPRHLVRRRGQEARLRCSPMKGHSHVYWYRQLPEEGLKFMVYLQKENIIDESGMPKERFSAEFPKEGPSILRIQQVVRGDSAAYFCASSLRRGDNQPQHFGDGTRLSIL.

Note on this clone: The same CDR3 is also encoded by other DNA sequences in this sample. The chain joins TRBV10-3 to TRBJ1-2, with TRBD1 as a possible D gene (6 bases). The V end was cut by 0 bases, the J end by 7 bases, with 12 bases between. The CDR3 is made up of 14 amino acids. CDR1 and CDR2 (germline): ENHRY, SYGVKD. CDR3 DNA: TGTGCCATCAGTGAGTCGGGGCAGGGGTTTGGCTACACCTTC. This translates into CAISESGQGFGYTF.

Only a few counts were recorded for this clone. CDR3 sequence reads: CASSHGDRASEAFF. The CDR3 region has the DNA TGCGCCAGCAGCCATGGGGACAGGGCCTCTGAAGCTTTCTTT. The chain recombines TRBV4-1 with TRBJ1-1; 9 nucleotides match TRBD1. Germline-derived CDR1 and CDR2 are MGHRA and YSYEKL. The CDR3 spans 14 residues. The ends lost 3 bases at V and 6 bases at J; junction bases unmatched: 5.

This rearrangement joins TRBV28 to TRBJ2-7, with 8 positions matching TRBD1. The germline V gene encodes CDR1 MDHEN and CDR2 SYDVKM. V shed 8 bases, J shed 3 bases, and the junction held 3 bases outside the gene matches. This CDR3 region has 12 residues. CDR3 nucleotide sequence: TGTGCCAGCGCGGGACAGGTCTACGAGCAGTACTTC. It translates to CASAGQVYEQYF. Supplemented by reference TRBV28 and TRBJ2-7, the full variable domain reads DVKVTQSSRYLVKRTGEKVFLECVQDMDHENMFWYRQDPGLGLRLIYFSYDVKMKEKGDIPEGYSVSREKKERFSLILESASTNQTSMYLCASAGQVYEQYFGPGTRLTVT.

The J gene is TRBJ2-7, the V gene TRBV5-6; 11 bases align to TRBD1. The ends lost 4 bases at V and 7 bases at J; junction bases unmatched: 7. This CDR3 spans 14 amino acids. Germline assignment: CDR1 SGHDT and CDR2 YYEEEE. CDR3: CASSSGQGAREQYF. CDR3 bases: TGTGCCAGCAGCAGTGGACAGGGGGCGAGGGAGCAGTACTTC. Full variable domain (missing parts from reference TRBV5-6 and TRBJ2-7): DAGVTQSPTHLIKTRGQQVTLRCSPKSGHDTVSWYQQALGQGPQFIFQYYEEEERQRGNFPDRFSGHQFPNYSSELNVNALLLGDSALYLCASSSGQGAREQYFGPGTRLTVT.

The chain's CDR3 is CASSGNTGGHTF. As DNA, the CDR3 is TGTGCCAGCAGCGGGAATACGGGGGGACACACCTTC. The rearrangement links TRBV7-9 to TRBJ1-2; tentatively, D is TRBD1 (5 bases). The CDR3 is made up of 12 amino acids. V lost 5 bases and J lost 12, with 16 bases in between. Germline CDR1 and CDR2: SEHNR and FQNEAQ (reference sequence).

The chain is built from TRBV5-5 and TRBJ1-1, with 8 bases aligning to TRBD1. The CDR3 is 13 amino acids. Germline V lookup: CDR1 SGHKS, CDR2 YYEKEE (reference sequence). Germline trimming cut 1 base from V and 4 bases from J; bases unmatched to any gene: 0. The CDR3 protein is CASSLQGATEAFF. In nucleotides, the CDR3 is TGTGCCAGCAGCTTGCAGGGGGCCACTGAAGCTTTCTTT.

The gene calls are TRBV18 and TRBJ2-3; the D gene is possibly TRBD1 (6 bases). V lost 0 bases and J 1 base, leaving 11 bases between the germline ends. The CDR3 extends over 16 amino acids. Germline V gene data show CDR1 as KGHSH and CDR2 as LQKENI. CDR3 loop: CASSPPWAGGTDTQYF. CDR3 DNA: TGTGCCAGCTCACCACCGTGGGCAGGGGGCACAGATACGCAGTATTTT. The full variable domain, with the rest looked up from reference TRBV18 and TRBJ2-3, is NAGVMQNPRHLVRRRGQEARLRCSPMKGHSHVYWYRQLPEEGLKFMVYLQKENIIDESGMPKERFSAEFPKEGPSILRIQQVVRGDSAAYFCASSPPWAGGTDTQYFGPGTRLTVL.

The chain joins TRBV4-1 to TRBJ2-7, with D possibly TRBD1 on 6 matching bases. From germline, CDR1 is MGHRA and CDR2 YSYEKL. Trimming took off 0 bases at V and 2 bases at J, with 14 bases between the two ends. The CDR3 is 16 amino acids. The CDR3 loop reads CASSQDRYGGPYEQYF. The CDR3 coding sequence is TGCGCCAGCAGCCAAGATCGTTATGGGGGCCCCTACGAGCAGTACTTC.

In nucleotides, the CDR3 is TGTGCCAGCAGTCGAACCAACAGGGGGCTCGGACAGCCCCAGCATTTT. Residues: CASSRTNRGLGQPQHF. The chain joins TRBV2 to TRBJ1-5, with 9 nucleotides matching TRBD1. This CDR3 contains 16 residues. V shed 5 bases and J 7 bases; nucleotides not matched to a gene: 12. Germline CDR1 reads SNHLY; CDR2 reads FYNNEI.

The CDR3 reads CSVDVDEAFF. The CDR3 bases are TGCAGCGTTGACGTAGATGAAGCTTTCTTT. The chain carries TRBV29-1 and TRBJ1-1; D gene ambiguous. This CDR3 has 10 residues. The V gene lost 3 bases and the J gene lost 7 bases, with 6 bases spanning the gap. Germline V gene sequence: CDR1 SQVTM, CDR2 ANQGSEA.

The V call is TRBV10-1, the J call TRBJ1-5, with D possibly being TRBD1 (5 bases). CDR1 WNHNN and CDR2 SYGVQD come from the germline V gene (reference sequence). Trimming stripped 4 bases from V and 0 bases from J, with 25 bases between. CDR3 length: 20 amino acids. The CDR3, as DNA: TGCGCCAGCAGTGTATACCTCTGGCAGGGTATCCCCTATAGCAATCAGCCCCAGCATTTT. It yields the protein CASSVYLWQGIPYSNQPQHF.

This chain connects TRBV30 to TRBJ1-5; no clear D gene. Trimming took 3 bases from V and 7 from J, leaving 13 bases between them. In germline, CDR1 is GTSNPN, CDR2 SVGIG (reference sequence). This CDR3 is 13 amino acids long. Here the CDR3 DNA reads TGTGCCTGGAGGGGTGGAAGCGGGCAGCCCCAGCATTTT. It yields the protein CAWRGGSGQPQHF.

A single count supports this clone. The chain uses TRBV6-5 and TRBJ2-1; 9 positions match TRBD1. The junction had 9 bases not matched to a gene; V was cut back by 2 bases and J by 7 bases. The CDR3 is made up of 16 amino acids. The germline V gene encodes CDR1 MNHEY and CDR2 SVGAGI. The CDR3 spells CASSYAPGQGRNEQFF. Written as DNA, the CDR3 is TGTGCCAGCAGTTACGCCCCGGGACAGGGTAGAAATGAGCAGTTCTTC.

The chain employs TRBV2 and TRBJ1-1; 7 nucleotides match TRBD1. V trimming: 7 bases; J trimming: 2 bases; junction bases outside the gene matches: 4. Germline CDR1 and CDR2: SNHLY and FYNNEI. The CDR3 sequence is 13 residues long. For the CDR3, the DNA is TGTGCCAGCATGGGACAGAGCAACACTGAAGCTTTCTTT. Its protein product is CASMGQSNTEAFF.

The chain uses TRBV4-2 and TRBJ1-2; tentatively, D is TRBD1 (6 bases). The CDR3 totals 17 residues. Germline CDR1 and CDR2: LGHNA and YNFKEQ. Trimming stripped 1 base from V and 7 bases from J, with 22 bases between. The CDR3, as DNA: TGTGCCAGCAGCCAAGTTGTCGGCCAGGGGAGTCTTTCTGGCTACACCTTC. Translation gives CASSQVVGQGSLSGYTF.

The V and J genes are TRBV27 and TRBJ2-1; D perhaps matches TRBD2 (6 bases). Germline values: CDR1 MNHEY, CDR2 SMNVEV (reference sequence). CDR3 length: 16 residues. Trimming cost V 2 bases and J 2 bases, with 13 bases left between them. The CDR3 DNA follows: TGTGCCAGCAGTTTAGGGTGGCGGGAAGCCTACAATGAGCAGTTCTTC. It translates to CASSLGWREAYNEQFF.

The CDR3 DNA reads TGCGCCAGCAGCTCACAGGGTTACACTGAAGCTTTCTTT. This codes for CASSSQGYTEAFF. V and J are TRBV5-1 and TRBJ1-1; possibly TRBD1 for D (6 bases). Trimming shortened V by 3 bases and J by 3 bases, and 9 bases separated the two germline ends. Germline V lookup: CDR1 SGHRS, CDR2 YFSETQ. The CDR3 is 13 residues long.

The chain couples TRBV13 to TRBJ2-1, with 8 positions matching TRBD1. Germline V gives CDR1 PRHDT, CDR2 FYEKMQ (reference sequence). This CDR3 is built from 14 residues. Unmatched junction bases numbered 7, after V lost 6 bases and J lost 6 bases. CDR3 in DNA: TGTGCCAGCAGATTGGACAGGGTCAGCAATGAGCAGTTCTTC. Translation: CASRLDRVSNEQFF.

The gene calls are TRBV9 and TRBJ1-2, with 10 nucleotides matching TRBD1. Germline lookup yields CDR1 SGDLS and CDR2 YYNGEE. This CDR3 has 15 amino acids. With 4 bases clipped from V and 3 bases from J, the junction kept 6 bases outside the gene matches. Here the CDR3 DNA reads TGTGCCAGCAGCACCCGGGACAGGGGTTACTATGGCTACACCTTC. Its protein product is CASSTRDRGYYGYTF.

The CDR3 nucleotides read TGTGCCAGCAGCTTTGACCCGACGGAGGGCTACACCTTC. This translates into CASSFDPTEGYTF. V gene TRBV11-3 combines with J gene TRBJ1-2; D call uncertain. This CDR3 region has 13 residues. Germline-derived CDR1 and CDR2 are SGHNT and YENEEA. V lost 3 bases and J lost 8, with 13 bases in between.

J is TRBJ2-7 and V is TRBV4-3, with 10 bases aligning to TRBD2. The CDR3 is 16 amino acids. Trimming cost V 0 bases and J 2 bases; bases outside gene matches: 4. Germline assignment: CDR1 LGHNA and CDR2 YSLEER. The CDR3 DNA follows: TGCGCCAGCAGCCAAGATCTAAGCGGGGGGGCCTACGAGCAGTACTTC. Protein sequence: CASSQDLSGGAYEQYF.

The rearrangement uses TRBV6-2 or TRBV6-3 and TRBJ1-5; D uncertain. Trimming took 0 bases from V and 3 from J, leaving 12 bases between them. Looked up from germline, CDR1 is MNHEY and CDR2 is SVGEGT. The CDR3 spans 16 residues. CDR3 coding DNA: TGTGCCAGCAGTTACTCCTCTGACAACCCCAATCAGCCCCAGCATTTT. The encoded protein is CASSYSSDNPNQPQHF.